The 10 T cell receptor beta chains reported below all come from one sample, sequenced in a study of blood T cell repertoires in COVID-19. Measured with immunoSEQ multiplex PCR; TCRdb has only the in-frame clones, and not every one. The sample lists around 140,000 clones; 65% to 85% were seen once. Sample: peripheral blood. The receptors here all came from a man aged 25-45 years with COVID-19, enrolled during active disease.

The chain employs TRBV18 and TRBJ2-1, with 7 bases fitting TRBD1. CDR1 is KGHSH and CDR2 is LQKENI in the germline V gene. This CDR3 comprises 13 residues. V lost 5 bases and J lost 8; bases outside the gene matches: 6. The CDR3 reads CASSLTGVDEQFF. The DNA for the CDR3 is TGTGCCAGCTCATTAACAGGGGTGGATGAGCAGTTCTTC.

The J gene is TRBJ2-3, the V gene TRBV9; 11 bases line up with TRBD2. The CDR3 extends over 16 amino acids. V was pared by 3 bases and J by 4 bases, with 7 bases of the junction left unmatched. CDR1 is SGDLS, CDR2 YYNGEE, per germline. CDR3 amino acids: CASSAPIAGGPDTQYF. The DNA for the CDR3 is TGTGCCAGCAGCGCGCCCATAGCGGGAGGGCCAGATACGCAGTATTTT.

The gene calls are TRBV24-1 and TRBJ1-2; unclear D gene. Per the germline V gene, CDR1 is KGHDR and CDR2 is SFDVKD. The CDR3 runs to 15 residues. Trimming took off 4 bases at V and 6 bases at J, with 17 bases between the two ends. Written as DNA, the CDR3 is TGTGCCACCAGTGACCCCTCAGTTCGGGGTAATGGCTACACCTTC. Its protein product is CATSDPSVRGNGYTF.

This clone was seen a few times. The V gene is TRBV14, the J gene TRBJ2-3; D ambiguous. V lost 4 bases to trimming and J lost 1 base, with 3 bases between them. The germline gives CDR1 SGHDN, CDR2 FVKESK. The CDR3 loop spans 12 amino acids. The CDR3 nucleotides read TGTGCCAGCAGCCCGGGCACAGATACGCAGTATTTT. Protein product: CASSPGTDTQYF.

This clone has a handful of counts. DNA of the CDR3: TGTGCCAGCAGGACTAACACTGAAGCTTTCTTT. Encoded protein: CASRTNTEAFF. The gene calls are TRBV6-5 and TRBJ1-1, with D unclear. The length of the CDR3 is 11 residues. In germline, CDR1 is MNHEY, CDR2 SVGAGI. V was cut by 6 bases and J by 2 bases, with 4 bases left in between.

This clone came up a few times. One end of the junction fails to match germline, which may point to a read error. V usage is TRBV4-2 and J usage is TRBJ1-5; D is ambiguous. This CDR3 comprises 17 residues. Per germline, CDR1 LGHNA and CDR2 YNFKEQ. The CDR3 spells CASSQDRSTNSNQPQHF. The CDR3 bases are TGTGCCAGCAGCCAAGATCGAAGCACGAATAGCAATCAGCCTCAGCATTTT.

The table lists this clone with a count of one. The CDR3 region is CASSLEGLDTQYF. CDR3 DNA sequence: TGTGCCAGCAGCTTGGAGGGGCTGGATACGCAGTATTTT. The chain links TRBV5-5 to TRBJ2-3; a possible D gene is TRBD1 (5 bases). CDR1 is SGHKS and CDR2 is YYEKEE in the germline V gene (reference sequence). Trimming left V 0 bases short and J 6 bases short, with 8 bases between. This CDR3 spans 13 amino acids.

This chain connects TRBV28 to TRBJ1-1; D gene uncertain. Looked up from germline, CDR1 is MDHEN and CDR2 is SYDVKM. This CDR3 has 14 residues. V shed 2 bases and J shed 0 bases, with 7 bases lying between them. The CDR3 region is CASSLSQMNTEAFF. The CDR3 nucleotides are TGTGCCAGCAGTTTAAGTCAGATGAACACTGAAGCTTTCTTT.

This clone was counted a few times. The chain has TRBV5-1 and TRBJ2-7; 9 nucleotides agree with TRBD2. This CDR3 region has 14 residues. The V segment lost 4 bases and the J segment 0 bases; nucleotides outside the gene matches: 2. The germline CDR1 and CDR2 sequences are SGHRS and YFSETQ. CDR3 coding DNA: TGCGCCAGCAGCGTTAGCGGGAGCTCCTACGAGCAGTACTTC. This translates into CASSVSGSSYEQYF. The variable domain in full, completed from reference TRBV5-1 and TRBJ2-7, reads KAGVTQTPRYLIKTRGQQVTLSCSPISGHRSVSWYQQTPGQGLQFLFEYFSETQRNKGNFPGRFSGRQFSNSRSEMNVSTLELGDSALYLCASSVSGSSYEQYFGPGTRLTVT.

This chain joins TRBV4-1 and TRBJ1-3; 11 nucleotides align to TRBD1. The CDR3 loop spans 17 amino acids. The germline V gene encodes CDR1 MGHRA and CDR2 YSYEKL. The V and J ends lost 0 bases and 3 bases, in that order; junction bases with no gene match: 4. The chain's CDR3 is CASSQERDRGVGNTIYF. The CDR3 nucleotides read TGCGCCAGCAGCCAAGAAAGGGACAGGGGGGTTGGAAACACCATATATTTT.